This is a list of T cell receptor beta chains from one sample in a study of T cells in localized non-small cell lung cancer. Generated by immunoSEQ multiplex PCR, the TCRdb table keeps only in-frame clones and is missing some. The data contain roughly 2,900 clones, roughly 29% of them singletons. The sample in question was lung tumor tissue, obtained before any cancer treatment. The receptors stem from a woman aged 35 to 75 with stage I squamous cell lung carcinoma. Each CDR3 is given with its conserved first and last residue.

j_call v_call cdr3_aa
TRBJ1-5 TRBV11-3 CASSLAGMNGQPQHF
TRBJ2-7 TRBV28 CASSLANTGYEQYF
TRBJ1-2 TRBV11-3 CASSLKGDRAAYGYTF
TRBJ1-2 TRBV29-1 CSAILMDREHYGYTF
TRBJ1-2 TRBV30 CAWSVVRHGGYTF
TRBJ1-3 TRBV6-8 CASTQTGGSGNTIYF
TRBJ2-7 TRBV11-3 CASSLEASLGNEQYF
TRBJ1-5 TRBV6-8 CASSPRRESTQHF
TRBJ1-3 TRBV14 CASSPRNDVSSGNTIYF
TRBJ1-5 TRBV11-3 CASSLFQGNQPQHF
TRBJ1-2 TRBV11-3 CASSLSGRTDYGYTF
TRBJ1-2 TRBV19 CASSRDMSNYGYTF
TRBJ2-7 TRBV28 CASSRLRGDRSYEQYF
TRBJ2-7 TRBV15 CATSRGYQGASYEQYF
TRBJ1-5 TRBV15 CATSREAGGFNQPQHF
TRBJ1-3 TRBV5-1 CASSSGSSGNTIYF
TRBJ1-5 TRBV19 CASTSGTGRNQPQHF
TRBJ1-2 TRBV19 CASSLADPQDGYTF
TRBJ2-3 TRBV6-8 CASSLSWERGTDTQYF
TRBJ1-2 TRBV28 CASSSSPTGAYGYTF
TRBJ1-3 TRBV9 CASSRGGNTIYF
TRBJ2-4 TRBV28 CASRGVRVLAKNIQYF
TRBJ1-6 TRBV28 CASSLWASSYNSPLHF
TRBJ2-5 TRBV9 CASSVVGAGERVAQYF
TRBJ2-1 TRBV6-8 CASSDSTGYNEQFF
TRBJ1-4 TRBV9 CASSVAEGPREKLFF
TRBJ2-2 TRBV11-3 CASSLSVGTGNTGELFF
TRBJ1-6 TRBV28 CASSFTSRTHSPLHF
TRBJ1-5 TRBV18 CASSSDTYNQPQHF
TRBJ1-5 TRBV6-8 CASSYFPGGDQPQHF
TRBJ1-2 TRBV5-1 CASSLSPGNNYGYTF
TRBJ2-5 TRBV11-3 CASSLFRGSETQYF
TRBJ2-1 TRBV6-8 CASSYSGGSSYNEQFF
TRBJ2-1 TRBV18 CASSPRSQGGTYNEQFF
TRBJ1-1 TRBV29-1 CSVENDEGGTAFF
TRBJ2-2 TRBV30 CAWSVVGGPGELFF
TRBJ2-5 TRBV11-3 CASSPPSGASQETQYF
TRBJ1-2 TRBV11-3 CASSPVEGTRGYTF
TRBJ1-1 TRBV30 CAWGGTELEAFF
TRBJ2-7 TRBV5-1 CASSLGGQGYEQYF
TRBJ2-6 TRBV30 CAWRDTRMIGANVLTF
TRBJ1-5 TRBV2 CASSGPTGSQPQHF
TRBJ2-1 TRBV30 CAWSLGTGNNEQFF
TRBJ2-3 TRBV28 CASSGLAGGPSTDTQYF
TRBJ1-5 TRBV4-1 CASSQESGTPQHF
TRBJ1-2 TRBV11-3 CASSLEAASGGYTF
TRBJ2-7 TRBV18 CASSEGQGREYF
TRBJ1-1 TRBV9 CASSESTGGRGTFF
TRBJ1-4 TRBV11-3 CASSSGQGYNEKLFF
TRBJ1-2 TRBV6-8 CASSYSRKRIYGYTF
TRBJ2-1 TRBV5-1 CASSLLGGAYNEQFF
TRBJ1-1 TRBV30 CAWSSRHPENTEAFF
TRBJ2-5 TRBV9 CASQDPQETQYF
TRBJ1-2 TRBV6-1 CASSEGVTGGWSGYTF
TRBJ2-3 TRBV11-3 CASSYLAGGSTDTQYF